Listed here are 10 T cell receptor beta chains from one sample, sequenced in a study of identical twins. Via MiXCR, TCRdb re-called the 5' RACE reads, giving one row per CDR3 protein. The sample carries about 250,000 distinct CDR3 sequences, over 13% recorded once. The sequenced material came from memory (CD45RO+) T cells sorted from blood. The receptors stem from a young woman in good health.

This clonotype was seen more than once but under ten times. The rearrangement links TRBV6-2 or TRBV6-3 to TRBJ2-1, with TRBD2 as a possible D gene (6 bases). CDR3 length equals 12 residues. V was trimmed by 6 bases and J by 9 bases, leaving 12 bases between them. Germline CDR1 MNHEY, CDR2 SVGEGT. Written as DNA, the CDR3 is TGTGCCAGCAGATTGAGCGGGCCTGAGCAGTTCTTC. It codes for CASRLSGPEQFF.

This clonotype was seen a handful of times. The chain is built from TRBV7-9 and TRBJ1-2; no clear D. The V end was cut by 5 bases, the J end by 4 bases, with 8 bases between. The CDR3 length is 12 residues. CDR1 and CDR2 from the germline V gene are SEHNR and FQNEAQ (reference sequence). The CDR3 sequence: CASSVPVYGYTF. DNA of the CDR3: TGTGCCAGCAGCGTACCGGTCTATGGCTACACCTTC. The full variable domain, in which reference TRBV7-9 and TRBJ1-2 provide the parts outside the CDR3, is DTGVSQNPRHKITKRGQNVTFRCDPISEHNRLYWYRQTLGQGPEFLTYFQNEAQLEKSRLLSDRFSAERPKGSFSTLEIQRTEQGDSAMYLCASSVPVYGYTFGSGTRLTVV.

This clonotype was observed a few times. The chain combines TRBV6-1 with TRBJ2-1, with D perhaps TRBD1 (5 bases). CDR1 is MNHNS, CDR2 SASEGT, per germline. The CDR3 is 13 amino acids. V was clipped by 6 bases and J by 4 bases, with 10 bases between them. This CDR3 is CASSREVYNEQFF. CDR3 DNA sequence: TGTGCCAGCAGCAGGGAAGTTTACAATGAGCAGTTCTTC.

This clonotype was found many times. The rearrangement joins TRBV12-3 or TRBV12-4 to TRBJ1-5; unclear D gene. V was cut by 4 bases and J by 7 bases, with 11 bases left in between. The CDR3 has 13 amino acids. This CDR3 is CASSSSGVQPQHF. CDR3 DNA sequence: TGTGCCAGCAGTTCCTCGGGTGTCCAGCCCCAGCATTTT.

This chain joins TRBV6-1 and TRBJ2-1, with D tentatively TRBD1 or TRBD2 (5 bases each). The CDR3 is made up of 14 amino acids. From germline, CDR1 is MNHNS and CDR2 SASEGT. V lost 7 bases and J lost 9, with 19 bases in between. The CDR3 DNA reads TGTGCCAGCACCCTAAGGTGGGGGATCACTGAGCAGTTCTTC. Its protein is CASTLRWGITEQFF.

The gene calls are TRBV29-1 and TRBJ2-5; maybe TRBD2 (6 bases). The CDR3 runs to 13 residues. Germline V gene data show CDR1 as SQVTM and CDR2 as ANQGSEA. Trimming shortened V by 3 bases and J by 5 bases, and 13 bases separated the two germline ends. This chain's CDR3 is CSVDQGGWETQYF. The CDR3 DNA follows: TGCAGCGTTGACCAGGGAGGATGGGAGACCCAGTACTTC.

The chain couples TRBV7-8 to TRBJ2-1; no definite D call. Trimming removed 4 bases from V and 10 bases from J, with 14 bases in between. The V gene's germline CDR1 is SGHVS and CDR2 FQNEAQ. The CDR3 covers 13 residues. CDR3 nucleotide sequence: TGTGCCAGCAGCTCCCACGAGCCGAGGGAGCAGTTCTTC. As protein: CASSSHEPREQFF.

The chain carries TRBV6-5 and TRBJ1-5, with 9 positions matching TRBD1. Germline CDR1 is MNHEY and CDR2 is SVGAGI. CDR3 length equals 14 residues. The trim removed 2 bases at V and 6 bases at J, leaving 2 bases unmatched. CDR3 loop: CASSYGQGTQPQHF. The CDR3 bases are TGTGCCAGCAGTTACGGACAGGGGACTCAGCCCCAGCATTTT.

Ten or more counts support this clonotype. The chain carries TRBV12-3 or TRBV12-4 and TRBJ1-2; possibly TRBD1 for D (6 bases). This CDR3 spans 13 amino acids. V dropped 6 bases and J dropped 6 bases, with 14 bases sitting between them. The CDR3: CASSPTGHHGYTF. The CDR3 DNA is TGTGCCAGCAGCCCAACAGGGCACCATGGCTACACCTTC.

This clonotype came up many times. The chain uses TRBV7-2 and TRBJ2-2, with a possible D match to TRBD1 (6 bases). Between the trimmed V and J ends, which lost 5 bases and 4 bases, there was a span of 11 bases. Per germline, CDR1 SGHTA and CDR2 FQGNSA. The CDR3 sequence is 14 residues long. CDR3 sequence (DNA): TGTGCCAGCAGCGCCCGAGGGGGCACCGGGGAGCTGTTTTTT. As protein: CASSARGGTGELFF.